Included here is one TCR beta chain sequence, with context. Its antigen is not known. This entry comes from a study of T cell repertoires in aging, cancer and after chemotherapy. Study-wide results and limits: No conclusions about immunological memory after chemotherapy can be drawn from the repertoire data. Rebound thymic output was suggested by rising median generation probability during chemotherapy in each cancer cohort.

Rearranged V-D-J TRB sequences were amplified with a mixed TRB-A/B primer pool. TCRdb fed the multiplex PCR reads into MiXCR, producing one record per CDR3 protein. The profile shows 1,500 or so distinct CDR3 sequences, around 40% of them singletons. Amplification of TCR beta used genomic DNA extracted from peripheral blood. The clonotype comes from a human donor with a solid tumor. Sequenced input: blood.

The chain's CDR3 is CASSTSLGINEQFF. In DNA form, the CDR3 reads TGTGCCAGCAGTACCTCTTTGGGGATCAATGAGCAGTTCTTC. V and J are TRBV6-2 or TRBV6-3 and TRBJ2-1, with unresolved D. The length of the CDR3 is 14 residues. Germline V gene data show CDR1 as MNHEY and CDR2 as SVGEGT. Trimming left V 5 bases short and J 6 bases short, with 14 bases between.